The 12 T cell receptor beta chains reported below all come from one sample, sequenced in a study of T-cell memory formation after mild COVID-19. Each CDR3 protein is one row after TCRdb ran MiXCR on the 5' RACE reads. The sample contains 340,000 or so distinct CDR3 sequences, under 15% of which appear only once. Sequencing was performed on PBMCs or a T cell subset sorted from them (not recorded which). The receptors here all came from a man between 18 and 35 years old who had mild COVID-19 (a few samples of this study predate the infection). Cell type and time point are not known.

This clonotype was observed a few times. The V call is TRBV10-3, the J call TRBJ2-7; unclear D gene. CDR1 and CDR2 (germline): ENHRY, SYGVKD. V dropped 3 bases and J dropped 4 bases, with 7 bases sitting between them. The CDR3 is 12 amino acids. CDR3 nucleotides: TGTGCCATCAGTGACAGAATATACGAGCAGTACTTC. Residues: CAISDRIYEQYF.

The rearrangement joins TRBV18 to TRBJ1-6; a possible D gene is TRBD1 (5 bases). Germline V gives CDR1 KGHSH, CDR2 LQKENI. V lost 3 bases and J 8 bases, leaving 11 bases between the germline ends. CDR3 length equals 14 residues. The CDR3 DNA sequence: TGTGCCAGCTCACCTGACAGAACGTATTCACCCCTCCACTTT. Its protein product is CASSPDRTYSPLHF.

There are many counts of this clonotype. This chain's CDR3 is CASSLDRRTDTQYF. The CDR3 DNA follows: TGTGCCAGCAGCTTAGACCGCCGCACAGATACGCAGTATTTT. The chain employs TRBV7-2 and TRBJ2-3; D ambiguous. CDR1 SGHTA and CDR2 FQGNSA come from the germline V gene. The CDR3 length is 14 residues. V was clipped by 1 base and J by 1 base, with 6 bases between them. The whole variable domain, remainder taken from reference TRBV7-2 and TRBJ2-3, is GAGVSQSPSNKVTEKGKDVELRCDPISGHTALYWYRQSLGQGLEFLIYFQGNSAPDKSGLPSDRFSAERTGGSVSTLTIQRTQQEDSAVYLCASSLDRRTDTQYFGPGTRLTVL.

This clonotype was counted between two and nine times. The chain couples TRBV4-3 to TRBJ2-3; TRBD2 agrees at 12 bases. Germline CDR1 is LGHNA and CDR2 is YSLEER. The CDR3 spans 16 residues. Unmatched junction bases numbered 9, after V lost 4 bases and J lost 7 bases. The CDR3 DNA is TGCGCCAGCAGCCTCTGGACTAGCGGGGAATCTAATACGCAGTATTTT. This translates into CASSLWTSGESNTQYF.

This clonotype showed up just a few times. This chain connects TRBV7-2 to TRBJ1-2; no definite D call. The CDR3 runs to 13 residues. V lost 7 bases and J 4 bases, leaving 13 bases between the germline ends. From germline, CDR1 is SGHTA and CDR2 FQGNSA. For the CDR3, the DNA is TGTGCCAGCACCCCCGGTGGTAGCTATGGCTACACCTTC. Translating it yields CASTPGGSYGYTF.

This clonotype occurred many times. The chain joins TRBV12-3 or TRBV12-4 to TRBJ1-2; weak D call: TRBD1 (5 bases). V lost 5 bases, J lost 3 bases, and 7 bases lay in between. There are 12 residues in the CDR3. This CDR3 reads CASSRQYYGYTF. CDR3 nucleotides: TGTGCCAGCAGTCGACAGTACTATGGCTACACCTTC.

V usage is TRBV4-1 and J usage is TRBJ2-1; weak D call: TRBD1 (6 bases). The CDR3 has 13 amino acids. V lost 1 base to trimming and J lost 8 bases, with 9 bases between them. The germline gives CDR1 MGHRA, CDR2 YSYEKL. The CDR3 region has the DNA TGCGCCAGCAGCCAAGGAGGGGGTCATGAGCAGTTCTTC. It translates to CASSQGGGHEQFF.

The chain couples TRBV28 to TRBJ2-2; 8 nucleotides line up with TRBD2. The germline CDR1 and CDR2 sequences are MDHEN and SYDVKM. The V and J ends lost 0 bases and 4 bases, in that order; junction bases with no gene match: 4. The CDR3 has 16 amino acids. The CDR3 loop is CASSLWAGGLTGELFF. The DNA for the CDR3 is TGTGCCAGCAGTTTATGGGCGGGGGGCCTCACCGGGGAGCTGTTTTTT.

This chain links TRBV4-3 with TRBJ2-6; either TRBD1 or TRBD2 may supply D (5 bases each). V lost 1 base to trimming and J lost 0 bases, with 13 bases between them. The CDR3 has 18 amino acids. Germline CDR1 is LGHNA and CDR2 is YSLEER. The CDR3 DNA sequence: TGCGCCAGCAGCCAAGGGGGGACCTTTAGCTCTGGGGCCAACGTCCTGACTTTC. It is translated as CASSQGGTFSSGANVLTF.

V usage is TRBV24-1 and J usage is TRBJ2-1, with D perhaps assigned TRBD1 or TRBD2 (5 bases each). The ends were cut back, 4 bases at V and 4 bases at J, with 16 bases in the middle. This CDR3 is 16 amino acids long. The germline gives CDR1 KGHDR, CDR2 SFDVKD. For the CDR3, the DNA is TGTGCCACCAGTGACCTAGGAAGTGGGGGATACAATGAGCAGTTCTTC. It codes for CATSDLGSGGYNEQFF.

This chain joins TRBV4-3 and TRBJ2-5; 8 nucleotides match TRBD2. V trimming: 1 base; J trimming: 2 bases; junction bases outside the gene matches: 0. The CDR3 is 14 amino acids. CDR1 LGHNA and CDR2 YSLEER come from the germline V gene. The CDR3 here is CASSQASGQETQYF. In DNA form, the CDR3 reads TGCGCCAGCAGCCAAGCTAGCGGGCAAGAGACCCAGTACTTC.

This clonotype was seen a few times. J is TRBJ2-3 and V is TRBV9; tentative D call: TRBD2 (5 bases). V dropped 6 bases and J dropped 3 bases, with 14 bases sitting between them. Germline loops: CDR1 SGDLS, CDR2 YYNGEE. This CDR3 contains 14 residues. CDR3 sequence (DNA): TGTGCCAGCACGCCAGGAGGTGGGACAGATACGCAGTATTTT. Protein: CASTPGGGTDTQYF.